These 18 T cell receptor beta chains came from one sample sequenced in a study of blood T cells in healthy people across ages. Then a second PCR, running roughly 7 to 11 cycles, was carried out with a sample-barcoded 5' primer and a J-beta primer mix. TCRdb passed the 5' RACE reads through MiXCR, listing each CDR3 protein once. The table has about 1.1 million distinct CDR3 sequences, approximately 38% seen once. What was sequenced was blood. The origin of the receptors is a man between 18 and 35 years old in good health.

This clonotype was counted a few times. The gene calls are TRBV21-1 and TRBJ1-5; TRBD1, as called in the table, went unchecked against the DNA. TRBV21-1 is annotated as a pseudogene. CDR3 size: 16 residues. For the CDR3, the DNA is TGTGCCAGCAGCAACCACCCCAGGGCAAGCAATCAGCCCCAGCATTTT. It specifies CASSNHPRASNQPQHF.

The sample holds a few counts of this clonotype. The rearrangement joins TRBV24-1 to TRBJ2-3; D perhaps matches TRBD1 (5 bases). Per the germline V gene, CDR1 is KGHDR and CDR2 is SFDVKD. The CDR3 is 13 residues long. V dropped 5 bases and J dropped 1 base, with 6 bases sitting between them. CDR3 DNA sequence: TGTGCCACCAGTGTAGGGGGCACAGATACGCAGTATTTT. Amino acid sequence: CATSVGGTDTQYF.

The chain has TRBV20-1 and TRBJ1-3; D is undetermined. The CDR3 spans 14 residues. Deletions cut 5 bases from V and 0 bases from J, with 11 bases between. Germline V gives CDR1 DFQATT, CDR2 SNEGSKA (reference sequence). As DNA, the CDR3 is TGCAGTGCTTCCGGGATACTCTCTGGAAACACCATATATTTT. Its protein product is CSASGILSGNTIYF.

This sequence joins TRBV6-2 or TRBV6-3 and TRBJ1-3; no reliable D call. The ends were cut back, 6 bases at V and 0 bases at J, with 15 bases in the middle. Germline V gives CDR1 MNHEY, CDR2 SVGEGT. The CDR3 has 16 residues. The CDR3 DNA reads as TGTGCCAGCAGAGGAAGAAAGGAGCACTCTGGAAACACCATATATTTT. Protein: CASRGRKEHSGNTIYF.

This CDR3 is CASSQEKLFF. The DNA of the CDR3 is TGCGCCAGCAGCCAAGAAAAACTGTTTTTT. The rearrangement joins TRBV4-3 to TRBJ1-4; D is unresolved. Germline-derived CDR1 and CDR2 are LGHNA and YSLEER. The CDR3 length is 10 residues. V shed 0 bases and J shed 10 bases, with 0 bases lying between them.

The chain joins TRBV2 to TRBJ2-1, with D perhaps TRBD2 (7 bases). This CDR3 has 15 residues. V lost 10 bases and J 5 bases, leaving 21 bases between the germline ends. Germline values: CDR1 SNHLY, CDR2 FYNNEI. The DNA of the CDR3 is TGTGCCACCGAGAGGGGGATGGGGGGGCACAATGAGCAGTTCTTC. It encodes CATERGMGGHNEQFF.

This chain links TRBV4-2 with TRBJ2-5; 11 bases map to TRBD2. The junction had 9 bases not matched to a gene; V was cut back by 1 base and J by 2 bases. This CDR3 contains 18 residues. Germline loops: CDR1 LGHNA, CDR2 YNFKEQ. The CDR3 spells CASSQGGPSGGQQETQYF. The CDR3 DNA sequence: TGTGCCAGCAGCCAAGGTGGGCCTAGCGGGGGGCAACAAGAGACCCAGTACTTC.

The chain links TRBV12-3 or TRBV12-4 to TRBJ2-1, with D possibly being TRBD1 (6 bases). The CDR3 covers 15 residues. Between the trimmed V and J ends, which lost 6 bases and 5 bases, there was a span of 17 bases. CDR3 protein: CASRPQGTLNNEQFF. In nucleotides, the CDR3 is TGTGCCAGCAGACCCCAGGGGACACTAAACAATGAGCAGTTCTTC.

In this sample, this clonotype turned up a few times. An end of the junction does not agree with germline; a read error may underlie this. The CDR3 nucleotides read TGTGCCAGCAGCCAGCGGACGGATAATGAAGAACTGTTTTTT. Translating it yields CASSQRTDNEELFF. J is TRBJ1-4 and V is TRBV4-2; no clear D gene. The CDR3 runs 14 residues. Germline V gene lookup returns CDR1 LGHNA and CDR2 YNFKEQ.

V and J are TRBV25-1 and TRBJ2-1; 9 positions match TRBD2. V was pared by 5 bases and J by 4 bases, with 6 bases of the junction left unmatched. This CDR3 is 15 amino acids long. CDR1 is MGHDK and CDR2 is SYGVNS in the germline V gene. CDR3 DNA: TGTGCCAGCAGTCAGATAGCGGGGGCATACAATGAGCAGTTCTTC. It yields the protein CASSQIAGAYNEQFF. Supplemented by reference TRBV25-1 and TRBJ2-1, the full variable domain reads EADIYQTPRYLVIGTGKKITLECSQTMGHDKMYWYQQDPGMELHLIHYSYGVNSTEKGDLSSESTVSRIRTEHFPLTLESARPSHTSQYLCASSQIAGAYNEQFFGPGTRLTVL.

To note about this clonotype: This may be a read error: a much more frequent sequence differs by one nucleotide. This chain uses TRBV11-2 with TRBJ2-5, with a weak D call TRBD2 (6 bases). Germline loops: CDR1 SGHAT, CDR2 FQNNGV. V was clipped by 3 bases and J by 11 bases, with 19 bases between them. The CDR3 has 14 amino acids. The CDR3 coding sequence is TGTGCCAGCAGCTTGCGGCGGGATAACAATGAGCAGTACTTC. Its protein is CASSLRRDNNEQYF.

This clonotype has only a few counts. V and J are TRBV5-1 and TRBJ2-5, with D perhaps TRBD1 (5 bases). V was cut by 1 base and J by 5 bases, with 15 bases left in between. This CDR3 is built from 15 residues. Germline loops: CDR1 SGHRS, CDR2 YFSETQ. CDR3 sequence reads: CASSLYQGQRETQYF. CDR3 DNA: TGCGCCAGCAGCTTGTATCAGGGCCAGAGGGAGACCCAGTACTTC.

This chain joins TRBV7-2 and TRBJ1-1, with 10 bases matching TRBD1. The CDR3 totals 17 residues. Germline V lookup: CDR1 SGHTA, CDR2 FQGNSA. Trimming cost V 5 bases and J 5 bases; bases outside gene matches: 14. The CDR3: CASSPGGRTGGSTEAFF. The CDR3 DNA is TGTGCCAGCAGCCCCGGGGGCAGGACAGGGGGTTCGACTGAAGCTTTCTTT.

This clonotype was recorded a few times. The chain carries TRBV24-1 and TRBJ2-1; the D gene is possibly TRBD2 (7 bases). V was trimmed by 1 base and J by 9 bases, leaving 12 bases between them. Germline lookup yields CDR1 KGHDR and CDR2 SFDVKD. The CDR3 extends over 14 amino acids. The CDR3 loop is CATSDFRGAVEQFF. CDR3 coding DNA: TGTGCCACCAGTGATTTTCGGGGGGCGGTTGAGCAGTTCTTC.

A remark on this clonotype: Since a much larger clone is just one base distant, this may be a read error. This chain uses TRBV5-1 with TRBJ2-5; the D is unclear. V was cut by 4 bases and J by 5 bases, with 9 bases left in between. Germline CDR1 reads SGHRS; CDR2 reads YFSETQ. The CDR3 covers 12 residues. CDR3 DNA sequence: TGCGCCAGCAGCCCCACCACGGAGACCCAGTACTTC. Translated, it gives CASSPTTETQYF.

V gene TRBV10-3 combines with J gene TRBJ1-1; D may be TRBD1 (5 bases). The V gene lost 10 bases and the J gene lost 2 bases, with 14 bases spanning the gap. Per germline, CDR1 ENHRY and CDR2 SYGVKD. This CDR3 comprises 13 residues. The CDR3 bases are TGTGCCACCGGAGTGGGACCAAACACTGAAGCTTTCTTT. Translation: CATGVGPNTEAFF.

This clonotype has just one count. This chain joins TRBV11-2 and TRBJ2-1, with D tentatively TRBD1 (5 bases). This CDR3 region has 14 residues. Per the germline V gene, CDR1 is SGHAT and CDR2 is FQNNGV. V lost 3 bases and J lost 13, with 19 bases in between. DNA for the CDR3: TGTGCCAGCAGCTTCCCGACAGAGCAAGAGACCCAGTTCTTC. Protein: CASSFPTEQETQFF.

This clonotype was counted only a few times. The rearrangement joins TRBV6-5 to TRBJ1-2; D is unclear. Trimming cost V 4 bases and J 4 bases, with 4 bases left between them. Germline V lookup: CDR1 MNHEY, CDR2 SVGAGI. CDR3 length: 11 residues. CDR3 DNA sequence: TGTGCCAGCAGTTCGCCCTATGGCTACACCTTC. Its protein is CASSSPYGYTF.